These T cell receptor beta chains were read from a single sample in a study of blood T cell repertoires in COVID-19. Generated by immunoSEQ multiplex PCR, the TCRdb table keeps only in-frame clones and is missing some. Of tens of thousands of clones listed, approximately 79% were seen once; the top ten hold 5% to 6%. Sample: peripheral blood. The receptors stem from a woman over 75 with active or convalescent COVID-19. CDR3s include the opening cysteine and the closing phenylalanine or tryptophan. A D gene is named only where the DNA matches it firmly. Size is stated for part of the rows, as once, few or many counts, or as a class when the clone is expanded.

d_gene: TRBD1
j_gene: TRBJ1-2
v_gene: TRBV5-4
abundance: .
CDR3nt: TGTGCCAGCAGACGACAGGGGCACGGCTATGGCTACACCTTC
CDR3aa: CASRRQGHGYGYTF

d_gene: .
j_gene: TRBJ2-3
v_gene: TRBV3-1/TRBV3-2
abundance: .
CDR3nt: TGTGCCAGCAGCCAAGTCCGAGCAGATACGCAGTATTTT
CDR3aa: CASSQVRADTQYF

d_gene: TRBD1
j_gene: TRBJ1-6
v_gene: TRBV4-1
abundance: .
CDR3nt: TGCGCCACCTCGGACAGGAGGGAAAATTCACCCCTCCACTTT
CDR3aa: CATSDRRENSPLHF

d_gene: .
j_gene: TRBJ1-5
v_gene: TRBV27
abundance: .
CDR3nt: TGTGCCAGCAGTTTCGCAGGGGCGGGCAGGCAGCCCCAGCATTTT
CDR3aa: CASSFAGAGRQPQHF

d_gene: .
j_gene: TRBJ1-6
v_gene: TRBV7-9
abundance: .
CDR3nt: TGTGCCAGCAGGGTTACAGGGATTGGATCACCCCTCCACTTT
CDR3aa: CASRVTGIGSPLHF

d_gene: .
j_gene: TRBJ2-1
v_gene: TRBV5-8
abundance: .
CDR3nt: TGTGCCAGCAGCGACGGATCGGGACACAAAATCAATGAGCAGTTCTTC
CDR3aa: CASSDGSGHKINEQFF

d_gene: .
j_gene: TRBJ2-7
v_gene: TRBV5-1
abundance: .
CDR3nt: TGCGCCAGCAGCTTGGAAAACGGCGGCGGGCAGTACTTC
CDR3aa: CASSLENGGGQYF

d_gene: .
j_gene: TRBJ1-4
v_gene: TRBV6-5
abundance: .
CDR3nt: TGTGCCAGCCGGGGTAGTCGTGGGCCTAATGAAAAACTGTTTTTT
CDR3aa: CASRGSRGPNEKLFF

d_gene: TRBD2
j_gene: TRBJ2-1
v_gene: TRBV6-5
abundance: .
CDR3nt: TGTGCCAGCAGATGGACTAGCGGGGACTATGAGCAGTTCTTC
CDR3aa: CASRWTSGDYEQFF

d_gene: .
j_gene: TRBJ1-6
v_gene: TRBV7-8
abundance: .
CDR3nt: TGTGCCAGCAGCTTAGTTACAGGTCGTGGCTATTCACCCCTCCACTTT
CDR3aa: CASSLVTGRGYSPLHF

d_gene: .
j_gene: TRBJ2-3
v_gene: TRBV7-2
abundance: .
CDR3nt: TGTGCCAGCAGCACCCAGAGGTCCGCAGATACGCAGTATTTT
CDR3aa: CASSTQRSADTQYF

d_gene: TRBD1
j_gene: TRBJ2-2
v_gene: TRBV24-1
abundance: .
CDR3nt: TGTGCCACCAGTGACCCGACGGACAGGGGGGAGCTGTTTTTT
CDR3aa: CATSDPTDRGELFF

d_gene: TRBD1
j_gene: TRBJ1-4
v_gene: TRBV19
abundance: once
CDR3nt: TGTGCCAGTTCGAACAGGGGAAACGAAAAACTGTTTTTT
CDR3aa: CASSNRGNEKLFF

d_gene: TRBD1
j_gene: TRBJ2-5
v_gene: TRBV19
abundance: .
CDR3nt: TGTGCCAGTAGTAATGGACAGGTTGGATGGACCCAGTACTTC
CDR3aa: CASSNGQVGWTQYF

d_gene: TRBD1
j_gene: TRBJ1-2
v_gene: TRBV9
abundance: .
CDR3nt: TGTGCCAGCAGCGTAGAGGGACAGGGAATGTTTGGCTACACCTTC
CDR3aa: CASSVEGQGMFGYTF

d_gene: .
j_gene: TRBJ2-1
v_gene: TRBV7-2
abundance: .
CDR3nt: TGTGCCAGCAGCTTAGGACAGGGACTCAATGAGCAGTTCTTC
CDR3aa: CASSLGQGLNEQFF

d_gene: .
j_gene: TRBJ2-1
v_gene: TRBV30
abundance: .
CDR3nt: TGTGCCTGGAGTCGTCTGAGGGACGGGAGTGATGAGCAGTTCTTC
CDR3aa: CAWSRLRDGSDEQFF

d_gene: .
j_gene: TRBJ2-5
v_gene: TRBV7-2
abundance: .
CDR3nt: TGTGCCAGCAGCCTTCAACCGGGGGAGACCCAGTACTTC
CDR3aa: CASSLQPGETQYF

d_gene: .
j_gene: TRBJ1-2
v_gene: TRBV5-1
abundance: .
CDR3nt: TGCGCCAGCAGAAAAGACAGTAACTATGGCTACACCTTC
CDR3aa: CASRKDSNYGYTF

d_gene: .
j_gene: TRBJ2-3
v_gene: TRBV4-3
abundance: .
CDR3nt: TGCGCCAGCAGCCAACATTACAGGAGCACAGATACGCAGTATTTT
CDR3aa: CASSQHYRSTDTQYF

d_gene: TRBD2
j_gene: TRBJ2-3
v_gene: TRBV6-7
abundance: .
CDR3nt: TGTGCCAGCAGTTACCTAGCGGGAGGGCACACAGATACGCAGTATTTT
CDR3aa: CASSYLAGGHTDTQYF

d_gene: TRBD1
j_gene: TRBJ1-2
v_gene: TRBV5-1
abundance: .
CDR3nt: TGCGCCAGCAGCTTGGCAACCGCGACAGGGAACAACAACTATGGCTACACCTTC
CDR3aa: CASSLATATGNNNYGYTF

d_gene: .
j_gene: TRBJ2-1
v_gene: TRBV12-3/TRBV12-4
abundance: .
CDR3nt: TGTGCCAGCAGTTTAACTGGCAGGCCAAAGCAGTTCTTC
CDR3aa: CASSLTGRPKQFF

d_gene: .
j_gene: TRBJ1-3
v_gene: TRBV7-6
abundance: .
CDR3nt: TGTGCCAGCAACAATGGAGGGTCCACAGGAAACACCATATATTTT
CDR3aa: CASNNGGSTGNTIYF

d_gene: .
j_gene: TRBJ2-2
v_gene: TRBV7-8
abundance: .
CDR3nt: TGTGCCAGTAGGGGGATTAGGGCCGGGGAGCTGTTTTTT
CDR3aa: CASRGIRAGELFF

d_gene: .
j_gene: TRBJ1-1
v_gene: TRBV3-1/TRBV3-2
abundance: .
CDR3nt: TGTGCCAGCAGCCAAGATACTCGGAACACTGAAGCTTTCTTT
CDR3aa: CASSQDTRNTEAFF

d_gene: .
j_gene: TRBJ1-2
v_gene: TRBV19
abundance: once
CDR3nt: TGTGCCAGTAGTATTACCGGTAGTGACTATGGCTACACCTTC
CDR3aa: CASSITGSDYGYTF